These 5 T cell receptor beta chains share one sample of origin, sequenced in a study of shared clonotypes between healthy human individuals. Libraries were prepared by immunoSEQ multiplex PCR; TCRdb keeps only in-frame clonotypes and omits some of them. The table records 800,000 or so clones, approximately 96% of them present only once. The naive CD8 population came from CD45RO-negative cells selected for CCR7, without terminally differentiated effector memory CD45RA+ cells. What was sequenced was naive CD8+ T cells sorted from blood. The receptors shown here come from a man aged 25-45 years in good health.

V usage is TRBV29-1 and J usage is TRBJ1-1; D gene uncertain. This CDR3 comprises 14 residues. Deletions cut 2 bases from V and 2 bases from J, with 12 bases between. In germline, CDR1 is SQVTM, CDR2 ANQGSEA. The CDR3 spells CSVETGPTNTEAFF. CDR3 bases: TGCAGCGTTGAAACTGGCCCTACCAACACTGAAGCTTTCTTT.

V usage is TRBV11-2 and J usage is TRBJ2-1; 11 bases match TRBD2. Trimming cost V 3 bases and J 7 bases; bases outside gene matches: 2. CDR3 length equals 14 residues. In germline, CDR1 is SGHAT, CDR2 FQNNGV. For the CDR3, the DNA is TGTGCCAGCAGCTTGGCTAGCGGGGGGAATGAGCAGTTCTTC. Its translation is CASSLASGGNEQFF.

CDR3 sequence reads: CASSQSGSFSYEQYF. Here the CDR3 DNA reads TGTGCCAGCAGCCAAAGCGGGAGTTTCTCCTACGAGCAGTACTTC. The chain is built from TRBV7-2 and TRBJ2-7; 8 bases map to TRBD2. Germline V gene data show CDR1 as SGHTA and CDR2 as FQGNSA. V lost 5 bases, J lost 0 bases, and 6 bases stayed unmatched. The CDR3 has 15 residues.

V gene TRBV5-6 combines with J gene TRBJ2-5, with 8 bases identical to TRBD1. Losses at the gene ends were 5 bases for V and 7 bases for J; bases not matched to a gene: 10. Germline V gene lookup returns CDR1 SGHDT and CDR2 YYEEEE. This CDR3 spans 14 amino acids. CDR3 sequence (DNA): TGTGCCAGCAGGTCCGCACAGGGGGTGTGGACCCAGTACTTC. This translates into CASRSAQGVWTQYF.

The chain employs TRBV7-9 and TRBJ1-3; D uncertain. CDR1 is SEHNR and CDR2 is FQNEAQ in the germline V gene (reference sequence). Between the trimmed V and J ends, which lost 5 bases and 0 bases, there was a span of 5 bases. The CDR3 covers 13 residues. CDR3 amino acids: CASSQASGNTIYF. CDR3 coding DNA: TGTGCCAGCAGCCAGGCCTCTGGAAACACCATATATTTT.